One and the same sample provided the 17 T cell receptor beta chains below, sequenced in a study of OX40 agonist ivuxolimab in advanced cancers. Repertoires were generated with immunoSEQ multiplex PCR, while TCRdb's copy carries only in-frame clones and drops some. This sample has about 14,000 clones, with roughly 79% found just once. The specimen was CD4+ or CD8+ T cells sorted from blood, collected in a trial of the OX40 agonist ivuxolimab. Source of these receptors: an adult with an advanced solid tumor such as melanoma, head and neck, liver or kidney cancer.

The chain recombines TRBV4-2 with TRBJ2-7; 7 positions agree with TRBD2. The J segment lost 5 bases and the V segment lost 2 bases, leaving 12 bases of the junction unmatched. Germline lookup yields CDR1 LGHNA and CDR2 YNFKEQ. CDR3 length: 16 residues. CDR3 sequence: CASSQSEASGRHEQYF. The DNA for the CDR3 is TGTGCCAGCAGCCAATCCGAAGCTAGCGGCCGTCACGAGCAGTACTTC.

This rearrangement joins TRBV28 to TRBJ2-3; unclear D gene. Germline CDR1 MDHEN, CDR2 SYDVKM. Trimming cost V 1 base and J 3 bases, with 8 bases left between them. CDR3 length: 14 residues. The CDR3 region has the DNA TGTGCCAGCAGTTTATCGCAGAGGACAGATACGCAGTATTTT. As protein: CASSLSQRTDTQYF.

This clone was counted once. This chain links TRBV5-4 with TRBJ1-5; D is perhaps TRBD1 (6 bases). Germline CDR1 reads SGHNT; CDR2 reads YYREEE (reference sequence). The CDR3 runs 14 residues. V was trimmed by 4 bases and J by 8 bases, leaving 16 bases between them. CDR3 DNA sequence: TGTGCCAGCAGCCCTGGGAGGGGGGCGAAGCCCCAGCATTTT. It yields the protein CASSPGRGAKPQHF. The variable domain in full, with the rest retrieved from reference TRBV5-4 and TRBJ1-5, is ETGVTQSPTHLIKTRGQQVTLRCSSQSGHNTVSWYQQALGQGPQFIFQYYREEENGRGNFPPRFSGLQFPNYSSELNVNALELDDSALYLCASSPGRGAKPQHFGDGTRLSIL.

DNA for the CDR3: TGCAGCGTTGTGGGACTAGCGGGGGCCTACGAGCAGTACTTC. It yields the protein CSVVGLAGAYEQYF. The rearrangement joins TRBV29-1 to TRBJ2-7; 14 bases match TRBD2. This CDR3 has 14 residues. Germline V gives CDR1 SQVTM, CDR2 ANQGSEA. J was trimmed by 2 bases and V by 4 bases; bases with no gene match: 1.

V usage is TRBV9 and J usage is TRBJ2-5; no reliable D call. The CDR3 is made up of 10 amino acids. Trimming took off 9 bases at V and 5 bases at J, with 8 bases between the two ends. Germline V CDR1 and CDR2: SGDLS, YYNGEE. The CDR3 reads CAIAWETQYF. Here the CDR3 DNA reads TGTGCCATCGCCTGGGAGACCCAGTACTTC.

The J gene is TRBJ1-1, the V gene TRBV27; TRBD1 agrees at 8 bases. V lost 3 bases, J lost 3 bases, and 0 bases stayed unmatched. This CDR3 region has 13 residues. Per the germline V gene, CDR1 is MNHEY and CDR2 is SMNVEV (reference sequence). The CDR3 coding sequence is TGTGCCAGCAGTTTGGACAGGGACACTGAAGCTTTCTTT. Translation: CASSLDRDTEAFF.

The chain carries TRBV5-4 and TRBJ2-5, with no clear D. Trimming shortened V by 4 bases and J by 5 bases, and 6 bases separated the two germline ends. This CDR3 is built from 11 residues. Germline values: CDR1 SGHNT, CDR2 YYREEE (reference sequence). In nucleotides, the CDR3 is TGTGCCAGCAGCCTGAGGGAGACCCAGTACTTC. Translated, it gives CASSLRETQYF.

The chain recombines TRBV19 with TRBJ2-1; D is ambiguous. Trimming cost V 7 bases and J 2 bases, with 15 bases left between them. This CDR3 has 15 residues. Per the germline V gene, CDR1 is LNHDA and CDR2 is SQIVND (reference sequence). DNA for the CDR3: TGTGCCAGTACCATGCAGCACCTGACCTACAATGAGCAGTTCTTC. Translation gives CASTMQHLTYNEQFF. The entire variable domain, with the rest obtained from reference TRBV19 and TRBJ2-1, is as follows: DGGITQSPKYLFRKEGQNVTLSCEQNLNHDAMYWYRQDPGQGLRLIYYSQIVNDFQKGDIAEGYSVSREKKESFPLTVTSAQKNPTAFYLCASTMQHLTYNEQFFGPGTRLTVL.

The V and J genes are TRBV5-4 and TRBJ2-4; a weak D match, TRBD2 (6 bases). The CDR3 is made up of 12 amino acids. Trimming shortened V by 4 bases and J by 7 bases, and 9 bases separated the two germline ends. Germline CDR1 and CDR2: SGHNT and YYREEE (reference sequence). This chain's CDR3 is CASSGGMNIQYF. Here the CDR3 DNA reads TGTGCCAGCAGCGGAGGGATGAACATTCAGTACTTC.

This chain connects TRBV28 to TRBJ2-3, with 14 bases lining up with TRBD2. Per germline, CDR1 MDHEN and CDR2 SYDVKM. The CDR3 has 16 residues. The V and J ends lost 5 bases and 4 bases, in that order; junction bases with no gene match: 5. This CDR3 reads CASSPPGLAGADTQYF. The DNA for the CDR3 is TGTGCCAGCAGTCCACCGGGACTAGCGGGAGCAGATACGCAGTATTTT.

This chain links TRBV6-6 with TRBJ2-7, with 10 nucleotides matching TRBD1. Looked up from germline, CDR1 is MNHNY and CDR2 is SVGAGI (reference sequence). V was pared by 2 bases and J by 5 bases, with 3 bases of the junction left unmatched. The CDR3 sequence is 14 residues long. The CDR3 region is CASSYGTGANEQYF. CDR3 DNA sequence: TGTGCCAGCAGTTACGGGACAGGGGCCAACGAGCAGTACTTC.

The chain combines TRBV10-1 with TRBJ2-3; maybe TRBD2 (6 bases). The CDR3 consists of 13 residues. Trimming took 5 bases from V and 2 from J, leaving 8 bases between them. The germline V gene encodes CDR1 WNHNN and CDR2 SYGVQD (reference sequence). CDR3 protein: CASSSGYTDTQYF. CDR3 in DNA: TGCGCCAGCAGTAGCGGGTACACAGATACGCAGTATTTT.

The rearrangement uses TRBV9 and TRBJ2-5; possibly TRBD1 for D (6 bases). Germline V gives CDR1 SGDLS, CDR2 YYNGEE. Trimming removed 4 bases from V and 2 bases from J, with 12 bases in between. The CDR3 length is 14 residues. Written as DNA, the CDR3 is TGTGCCAGCAGCAAGTGGGGGCAGCAAGAGACCCAGTACTTC. It specifies CASSKWGQQETQYF.

The chain joins TRBV29-1 to TRBJ2-3; either TRBD1 or TRBD2 may fit D (5 bases each). This CDR3 contains 13 residues. Trimming took 3 bases from V and 2 from J, leaving 9 bases between them. In germline, CDR1 is SQVTM, CDR2 ANQGSEA. DNA of the CDR3: TGCAGCGTTGAGGGGGTCGACACAGATACGCAGTATTTT. This encodes CSVEGVDTDTQYF.

The CDR3 DNA sequence: TGCGCCAGCAGCTTGGCTGGCGGGAACTACTACGAGCAGTACTTC. It translates to CASSLAGGNYYEQYF. The chain uses TRBV5-1 and TRBJ2-7, with D possibly matching TRBD2 (6 bases). Looked up from germline, CDR1 is SGHRS and CDR2 is YFSETQ. The CDR3 is 15 residues long. Trimming shortened V by 0 bases and J by 3 bases, and 13 bases separated the two germline ends.

The DNA of the CDR3 is TGTGCCAGCAGTTGGTCAGCGGGAGACTACAATGAGCAGTTCTTC. Translating it yields CASSWSAGDYNEQFF. This chain uses TRBV2 with TRBJ2-1; TRBD2 matches at 8 bases. Germline loops: CDR1 SNHLY, CDR2 FYNNEI. The CDR3 is made up of 15 amino acids. V lost 5 bases, J lost 3 bases, and 6 bases stayed unmatched.

This chain uses TRBV10-3 with TRBJ1-2, with 7 bases lining up with TRBD1. V lost 6 bases to trimming and J lost 5 bases; unmatched junction nucleotides: 6. This CDR3 spans 13 amino acids. CDR1 ENHRY and CDR2 SYGVKD come from the germline V gene. The CDR3 is CAISLGTEYGYTF. The CDR3 bases are TGTGCCATCAGCCTAGGGACAGAATATGGCTACACCTTC.